This TCR beta chain was sequenced for a study of T-cell reconstitution after alpha-beta-depleted transplantation in children. The germline CDR1 and CDR2 sequences are MDHEN and SYDVKM. V was clipped by 2 bases and J by 4 bases; unmatched bases: 4. The CDR3 is 14 amino acids. To note about this clonotype: Its antigen is unidentified.

Study-level points and caveats: Most T-cell counts and diversity one year after the transplant came from T cells that were newly produced.

Molecular barcoding with unique molecular identifiers was used for the TCRbeta library. TCRdb used MiXCR to reprocess the PCR reads, holding one entry per CDR3 protein. The sample holds about 460,000 distinct CDR3 sequences, over 10% seen once. Specimen: PBMCs, mostly from graft donor cells, collected 180 days after TCRalphabeta/CD19-depleted stem cell transplant. This receptor was taken from a female patient aged 2 to 10 who had a stem cell transplant for aplastic anemia, so the T cells may come from the graft donor. V and J are TRBV28 and TRBJ1-1, with 7 bases matching TRBD1. The CDR3 loop reads CASSLRQGSTEAFF. The CDR3 DNA reads TGTGCCAGCAGTTTACGACAGGGAAGCACTGAAGCTTTCTTT.